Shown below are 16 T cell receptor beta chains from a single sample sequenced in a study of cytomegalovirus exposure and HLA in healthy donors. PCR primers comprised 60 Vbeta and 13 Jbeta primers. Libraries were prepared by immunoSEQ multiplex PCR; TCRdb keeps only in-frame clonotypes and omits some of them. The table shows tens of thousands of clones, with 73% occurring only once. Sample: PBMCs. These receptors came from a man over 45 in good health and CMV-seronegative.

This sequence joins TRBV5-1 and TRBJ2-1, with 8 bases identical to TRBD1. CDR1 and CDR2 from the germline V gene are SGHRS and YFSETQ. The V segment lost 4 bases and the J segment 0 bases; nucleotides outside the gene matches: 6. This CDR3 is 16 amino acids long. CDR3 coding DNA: TGCGCCAGCAGCATAAGACAGGGGAGCTCCTACAATGAGCAGTTCTTC. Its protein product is CASSIRQGSSYNEQFF.

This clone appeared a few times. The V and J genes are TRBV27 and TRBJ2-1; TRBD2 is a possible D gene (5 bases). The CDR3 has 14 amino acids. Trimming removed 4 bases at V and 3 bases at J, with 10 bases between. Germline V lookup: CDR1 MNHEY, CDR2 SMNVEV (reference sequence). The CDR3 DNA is TGTGCCAGCAGTTCCGAGCGGTTCTACAATGAGCAGTTCTTC. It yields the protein CASSSERFYNEQFF.

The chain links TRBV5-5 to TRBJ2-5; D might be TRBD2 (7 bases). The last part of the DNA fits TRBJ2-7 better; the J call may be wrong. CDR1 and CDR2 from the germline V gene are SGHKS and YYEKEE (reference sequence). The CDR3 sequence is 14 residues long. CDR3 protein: CASRPPGGRYEQYF. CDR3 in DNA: TGTGCCAGCAGGCCTCCCGGGGGGCGGTACGAGCAGTACTTC.

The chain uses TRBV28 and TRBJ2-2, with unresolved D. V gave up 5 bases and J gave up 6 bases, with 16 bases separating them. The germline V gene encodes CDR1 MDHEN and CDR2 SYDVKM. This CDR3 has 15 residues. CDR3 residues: CASSPTRRVSGELFF. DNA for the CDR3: TGTGCCAGCAGTCCAACACGACGGGTTTCCGGGGAGCTGTTTTTT.

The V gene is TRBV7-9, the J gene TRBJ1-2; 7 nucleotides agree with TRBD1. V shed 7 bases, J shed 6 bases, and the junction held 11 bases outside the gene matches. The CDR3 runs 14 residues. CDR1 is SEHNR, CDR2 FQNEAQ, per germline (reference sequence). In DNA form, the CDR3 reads TGTGCCAGCAACCGACAGGGTCGCGAGGATGGCTACACCTTC. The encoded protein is CASNRQGREDGYTF.

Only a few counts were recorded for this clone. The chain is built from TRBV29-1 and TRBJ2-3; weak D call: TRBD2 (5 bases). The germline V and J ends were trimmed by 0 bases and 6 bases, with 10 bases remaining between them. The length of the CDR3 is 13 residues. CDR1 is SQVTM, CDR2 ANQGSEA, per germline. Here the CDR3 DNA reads TGCAGCGTTGAAGAGGGAGAGTGGGATACGCAGTATTTT. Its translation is CSVEEGEWDTQYF.

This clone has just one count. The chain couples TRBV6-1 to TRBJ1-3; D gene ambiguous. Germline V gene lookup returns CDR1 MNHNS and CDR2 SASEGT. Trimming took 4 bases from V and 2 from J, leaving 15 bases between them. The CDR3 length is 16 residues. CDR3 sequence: CASSGVLRGPGNTIYF. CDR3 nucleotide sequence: TGTGCCAGCAGTGGGGTACTCCGAGGGCCTGGAAACACCATATATTTT.

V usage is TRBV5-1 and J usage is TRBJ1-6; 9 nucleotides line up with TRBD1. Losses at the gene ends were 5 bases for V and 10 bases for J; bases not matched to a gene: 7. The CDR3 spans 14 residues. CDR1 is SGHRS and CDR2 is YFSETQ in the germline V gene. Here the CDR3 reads CASRTGTGYSPLHF. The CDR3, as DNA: TGCGCCAGCAGAACCGGGACAGGGTACTCACCCCTCCACTTT.

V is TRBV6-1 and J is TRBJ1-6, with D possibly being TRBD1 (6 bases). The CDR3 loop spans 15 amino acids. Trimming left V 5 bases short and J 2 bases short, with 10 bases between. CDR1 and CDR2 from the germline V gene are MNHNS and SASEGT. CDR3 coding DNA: TGTGCCAGCAGTAGCCGGGACACCTATAATTCACCCCTCCACTTT. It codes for CASSSRDTYNSPLHF.

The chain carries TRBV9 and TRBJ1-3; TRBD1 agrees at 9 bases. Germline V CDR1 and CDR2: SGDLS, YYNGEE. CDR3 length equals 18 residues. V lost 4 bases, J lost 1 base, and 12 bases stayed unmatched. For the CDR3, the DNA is TGTGCCAGCAGCTCGATGGGTTCCGGGACAGGGTCTGGAAACACCATATATTTT. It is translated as CASSSMGSGTGSGNTIYF. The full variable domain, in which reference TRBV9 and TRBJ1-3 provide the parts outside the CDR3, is DSGVTQTPKHLITATGQRVTLRCSPRSGDLSVYWYQQSLDQGLQFLIQYYNGEERAKGNILERFSAQQFPDLHSELNLSSLELGDSALYFCASSSMGSGTGSGNTIYFGEGSWLTVV.

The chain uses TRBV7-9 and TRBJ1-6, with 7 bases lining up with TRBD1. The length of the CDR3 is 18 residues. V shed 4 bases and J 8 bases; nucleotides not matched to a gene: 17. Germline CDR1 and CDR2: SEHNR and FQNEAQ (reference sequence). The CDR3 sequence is CASSSPGIRTGGDSPLHF. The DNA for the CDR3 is TGTGCCAGCAGCTCTCCGGGAATCAGGACAGGCGGGGATTCACCCCTCCACTTT.

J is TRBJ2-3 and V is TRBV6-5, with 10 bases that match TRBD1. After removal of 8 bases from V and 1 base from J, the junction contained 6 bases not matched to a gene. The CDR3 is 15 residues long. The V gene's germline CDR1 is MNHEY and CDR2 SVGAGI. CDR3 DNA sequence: TGTGCCAGCCGACCCGGGACAGGGGGCACAGATACGCAGTATTTT. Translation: CASRPGTGGTDTQYF.

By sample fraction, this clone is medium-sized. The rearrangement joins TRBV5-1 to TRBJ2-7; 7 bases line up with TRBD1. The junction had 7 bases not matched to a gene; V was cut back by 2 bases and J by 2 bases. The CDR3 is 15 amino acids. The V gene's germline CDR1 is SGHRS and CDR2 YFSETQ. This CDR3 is CASSLGLGQPYEQYF. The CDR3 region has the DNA TGCGCCAGCAGCTTAGGATTGGGACAGCCCTACGAGCAGTACTTC.

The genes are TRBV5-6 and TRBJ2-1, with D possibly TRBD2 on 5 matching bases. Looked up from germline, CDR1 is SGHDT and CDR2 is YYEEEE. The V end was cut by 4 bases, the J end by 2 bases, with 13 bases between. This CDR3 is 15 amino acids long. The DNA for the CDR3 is TGTGCCAGCAGCGGCGGGCCGAGAACCTACAATGAGCAGTTCTTC. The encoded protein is CASSGGPRTYNEQFF.

The CDR3, as DNA: TGTGCCAGTAATCGTCCAAGACACGGTGAAACTGAAGCTTTCTTT. Amino acids: CASNRPRHGETEAFF. The genes are TRBV19 and TRBJ1-1; D is unresolved. Trimming removed 7 bases from V and 5 bases from J, with 20 bases in between. In germline, CDR1 is LNHDA, CDR2 SQIVND (reference sequence). The CDR3 loop spans 15 amino acids.

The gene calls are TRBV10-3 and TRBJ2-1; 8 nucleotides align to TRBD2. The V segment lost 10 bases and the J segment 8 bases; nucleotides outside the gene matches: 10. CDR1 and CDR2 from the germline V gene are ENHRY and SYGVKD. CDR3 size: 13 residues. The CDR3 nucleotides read TGTGCCACCTCGGGGGGGCCTATTGATGAGCAGTTCTTC. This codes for CATSGGPIDEQFF.